This T cell receptor beta chain was obtained from a study of vaccination and CD4 T cells after COVID-19 (dated by TCRdb to between 2021 and 2022). General notes on the study: Convalescent patients had a positive SARS-CoV-2 result on nasal swab PCR, and of these patients, nine had mild disease and one had severe disease. In ten to eleven COVID-19 convalescent patients and several infection-naive healthy vaccine recipients, the spike-specific CD4+ TCR repertoire before mRNA vaccination was compared with the repertoire after mRNA vaccination. In control cultures, a CEFX viral epitope pool was used as positive control, an HIV-1 Nef peptide pool was used as negative control, or no peptide was added. Post-COVID blood samples were collected from convalescent patients a median of approximately 100 days after diagnosis, with a range of roughly 35 to 180 days. In the convalescent cohort there were six males and four females, among whom were two Hispanic individuals, seven Caucasians, two Asians and one multiracial person. Each participant got two doses of either the Pfizer-BioNTech BNT162b2 vaccine (n=8) or the Moderna mRNA-1273 vaccine (n=2). Post-vaccine blood samples were collected a median of 72 days after the second vaccine dose, ranging from about 13 to 250 days. Culture stimuli were overlapping spike peptide pools from SARS-CoV-2 and from the common cold coronaviruses HCoV-NL63, HCoV-OC43 and HCoV-229E.

The library relied on PCR. DNA from cultured CD4+ T cells was subjected to TCR sequencing with the Oncomine TCR Beta short-read assay at the Johns Hopkins FTIC core. The QIAamp micro DNA kit was used to extract genomic DNA from the cultured CD4+ T cells. Oncomine TCR Beta libraries from cultured CD4+ T cells were pooled using unique dual indexes and sequenced on an Illumina iSeq 100. In the paper's pipeline: Non-productive sequences were removed, and CDR3s not starting with C, not ending with F or W, or shorter than 7 amino acids were discarded. Antigen-specific clonotypes were identified using the MANAFEST web application through comparison of peptide-stimulated wells with reference and other culture wells. To be called positive, a clone needed an FDR below 0.05, an odds ratio above 5, and a productive frequency above 0.1% in at least two of three replicate wells. Clonotypes that were significantly expanded in both SARS-CoV-2 spike wells and at least one common cold coronavirus spike condition were defined as cross-reactive. Similarity between CDR3 sequences was evaluated in R version 3.6.1 using Levenshtein distances (stringdist) and unrooted phylogenetic trees (ape). The public reads were reanalyzed by TCRdb: fastp trimming at Q25, MiXCR alignment, in-frame beta chains only. Each CDR3 protein appears once, grouped with its most common genes and DNA. V and J calls and clone size were set by TCRdb, not the authors. The sample table records almost 20,000 distinct CDR3 sequences; less than 55% of these occur just once. The ten largest clonotypes hold 9% of the sample.

According to the study, the label for this sample's treatment or condition signals: 10-day PBMC culture with coronavirus spike peptide pools or control peptides (ViraFEST assay). The ViraFEST assay, used in the study, expanded antigen-specific T cells with peptide pools and then identified the expanded clonotypes through TCR sequencing. Positive SARS-CoV-2 PCR tests in the convalescent patients dated from March to December 2020, before Alpha, Beta and Delta variants emerged in the United States. PBMCs were cultured at about 2 million per well in IMDM supplemented with 5% human AB serum and about 9.5 IU/ml IL-2, with roughly 10 ug/ml peptide pools added. Half of the culture medium was replaced with fresh IL-2-containing medium on days 3 and 7. After about 10 days of culture, CD4+ T cells were isolated by negative selection using the EasySep CD4+ T cell isolation kit. Ficoll-Paque Plus gradient centrifugation was used to isolate PBMCs from whole blood, and the isolated PBMCs were then either used fresh or cryopreserved at -140C. Culture conditions were generally each tested in triplicate wells.

The full study reports these points: Of the vaccine-specific clones in convalescent patients, 304 of 307, or nearly all, reacted only to SARS-CoV-2 spike and did not cross-react with common cold coronaviruses. Among convalescent patients, a median about 87% of the SARS-CoV-2-reactive clones seen after vaccination appeared only after vaccination, which suggests priming specific to the vaccine. The number of convalescent patients in the study was relatively small, and the study did not examine early timepoints following natural infection. Although the median number of SARS-CoV-2-reactive clonotypes went up from 20 to 25 after infection to 35 to 40 after vaccination, the increase was not significant.

CDR1 and CDR2 are drawn from the germline V gene: MNHNS, SASEGT. The CDR3 numbers 14 residues from cysteine through phenylalanine. Only the CDR3 DNA is retained, 42 bases long and in frame from the first base. V loses 6 bases of germline sequence and J loses 7 bases, and the interval between the two ends is 13 bases. This clonotype was picked up a small number of times. Its antigen is not yet known. No base quality information exists; no much larger clone differs at one position. The rearranged chain carries TRBV6-1 and TRBJ1-6; the D gene is perhaps TRBD1, from 5 matching bases. Sequenced input: CD4+ T cells from blood, cultured in vitro. The clonotype was recovered from a human donor who had recovered from COVID-19. The CDR3 reads as follows: CASSFGTENSPLHF. In nucleotide form, the sequence is TGTGCCAGCAGCTTCGGGACGGAGAATTCACCCCTCCACTTT.